This T cell receptor (beta chain) was sequenced for a study of T cell responses to AZD1222 COVID-19 vaccine. The study, taken as a whole, reports: Most donors were white British, females outnumbered males, and clonal diversity was possibly underestimated.

Comments on this clone: Its antigen is unidentified.

The method was immunoSEQ multiplex PCR; TCRdb's version includes in-frame clones alone and lacks a portion of them. The sample has 95,000 or so clones, more than 70% seen once. This receptor was identified in an adult in good health. The sequenced sample was peripheral blood, obtained on day 0 of AZD1222 vaccination.

The DNA for the CDR3 is TGTGCCAGCAGTTTAGGGGGAATTATCTATGGCTACACCTTC. Translating it yields CASSLGGIIYGYTF. V is TRBV28 and J is TRBJ1-2; TRBD1 might be the D (5 bases). CDR1 is MDHEN, CDR2 SYDVKM, per germline. Trimming took off 2 bases at V and 4 bases at J, with 11 bases between the two ends. The CDR3 spans 14 residues.